Only a few counts were recorded for the clone carrying this T cell receptor (beta chain). The antigen is not known. Sample-barcoded 5' priming and a J-beta primer mix drove a second PCR of about 6 to 11 cycles. TCRdb called the 5' RACE reads again in MiXCR, with one record for every CDR3 protein. Here the sample spans 600,000 to 650,000 distinct CDR3 sequences, approximately 59% being singletons. These data belong to a study of blood T cells in healthy people across ages. Overall study results and limits: With unsorted PBMCs, a conclusive comparison of naive versus antigen-experienced cells was not possible. TCR beta diversity per million T cells fell roughly linearly with age. The study found more naive CD4+ cells and higher diversity in long-lived than aged donors.

Drawing of peripheral blood yielded ten milliliters from each donor. Sequencing was done on a sample of blood. This receptor was identified in a man in his 60s in good health.

CDR3 in DNA: TGTGCCAGCAGCTTCCCCGAACGGTCCCAGTACTTC. As protein: CASSFPERSQYF. The chain joins TRBV7-6 to TRBJ2-5, with D unresolved. The V and J ends lost 3 bases and 9 bases respectively, with 11 bases between them. CDR1 is SGHVS, CDR2 FNYEAQ, per germline. The CDR3 is made up of 12 amino acids.